One and the same sample provided the 32 T cell receptor beta chains below, sequenced in a study of T cells in Graves' hyperthyroidism and ophthalmopathy. TCR beta CDR3 region amplification was performed from RNA transcripts. A first-round RT-PCR of the TCR CDR3 used the HTBI primer set. TCRdb reanalysed the multiplex PCR reads using MiXCR and keeps one entry per CDR3 protein. The sample records 660,000 or so distinct CDR3 sequences, under 25% being singletons. The material sequenced was blood. The source is a man younger than 45 with Graves' ophthalmopathy.

The V call is TRBV7-8, the J call TRBJ2-4; 15 nucleotides line up with TRBD2. Germline CDR1 is SGHVS and CDR2 is FQNEAQ. The CDR3 extends over 19 amino acids. V trimming: 0 bases; J trimming: 6 bases; junction bases outside the gene matches: 9. Written as DNA, the CDR3 is TGTGCCAGCAGCTTAGCGTGGACTAGCGGGAGGGCCAAAGGAAACATTCAGTACTTC. This translates into CASSLAWTSGRAKGNIQYF.

The chain recombines TRBV30 with TRBJ2-1; the match to TRBD2 covers 14 bases. With V trimmed by 1 base and J by 7 bases, 9 bases remained unmatched. This CDR3 comprises 17 residues. Germline CDR1 reads GTSNPN; CDR2 reads SVGIG (reference sequence). This CDR3 reads CAWSGLAGGPNSNEQFF. In DNA, the CDR3 is TGTGCCTGGAGTGGACTAGCGGGAGGGCCAAATTCGAATGAGCAGTTCTTC.

This clonotype showed up many times. This chain joins TRBV11-2 and TRBJ1-1; D unresolved. Germline V gene lookup returns CDR1 SGHAT and CDR2 FQNNGV. This CDR3 has 14 amino acids. V was shortened by 2 bases and J by 0 bases, with 7 bases between the two germline ends. CDR3 loop: CASSLTDMNTEAFF. The CDR3 region has the DNA TGTGCCAGCAGCTTAACAGACATGAACACTGAAGCTTTCTTT.

This clonotype was detected only a few times. This rearrangement joins TRBV3-1 to TRBJ2-3, with TRBD2 identical over 11 bases. The ends lost 4 bases at V and 4 bases at J; junction bases unmatched: 4. The CDR3 extends over 15 amino acids. Per the germline V gene, CDR1 is LGHDT and CDR2 is YNNKEL (reference sequence). In nucleotides, the CDR3 is TGTGCCAGCAGCCCTGGGACTAGCGGTTCAGATACGCAGTATTTT. It translates to CASSPGTSGSDTQYF.

The chain employs TRBV27 and TRBJ2-5; the D is unclear. The CDR3 covers 15 residues. Germline CDR1 is MNHEY and CDR2 is SMNVEV (reference sequence). Trimming removed 0 bases from V and 4 bases from J, with 12 bases in between. The CDR3 DNA is TGTGCCAGCAGTTTATCTACCCTGTACCGAGAGACCCAGTACTTC. Translated: CASSLSTLYRETQYF.

This clonotype was recorded many times. The chain is built from TRBV6-1 and TRBJ1-1; D not resolved. V was pared by 4 bases and J by 6 bases, with 15 bases between. There are 14 residues in the CDR3. Looked up from germline, CDR1 is MNHNS and CDR2 is SASEGT. The CDR3 loop reads CASSALEGNSEAFF. DNA for the CDR3: TGTGCCAGCAGTGCCCTGGAGGGTAACTCTGAAGCTTTCTTT.

The chain links TRBV6-2 or TRBV6-3 to TRBJ2-3; tentatively, D is TRBD2 (5 bases). Trimming pared 2 bases from V and 6 bases from J, leaving 9 bases between. There are 13 residues in the CDR3. Germline-derived CDR1 and CDR2 are MNHEY and SVGEGT. This CDR3 reads CASSYPPGDTQYF. For the CDR3, the DNA is TGTGCCAGCAGTTACCCCCCGGGGGATACGCAGTATTTT.

J is TRBJ2-7 and V is TRBV9, with 8 bases identical to TRBD1. J lost 3 bases, V lost 0 bases, and 2 bases had no gene match. Germline values: CDR1 SGDLS, CDR2 YYNGEE. The CDR3 sequence is 14 residues long. The CDR3 coding sequence is TGTGCCAGCAGCGTAGGGACAGGGATCTACGAGCAGTACTTC. This translates into CASSVGTGIYEQYF.

The chain uses TRBV4-1 and TRBJ1-2, with D hard to call. Germline CDR1 reads MGHRA; CDR2 reads YSYEKL. V lost 3 bases and J 6 bases, leaving 11 bases between the germline ends. CDR3 size: 13 residues. In DNA, the CDR3 is TGCGCCAGCAGCCAGGACTCGGGGAATGGCTACACCTTC. Translation gives CASSQDSGNGYTF.

This clonotype was counted many times. The chain joins TRBV28 to TRBJ2-7; D is unclear. The length of the CDR3 is 12 residues. The germline CDR1 and CDR2 sequences are MDHEN and SYDVKM. Trimming left V 5 bases short and J 3 bases short, with 8 bases between. The CDR3 reads CASSPLRYEQYF. CDR3 coding DNA: TGTGCCAGCAGTCCCCTTCGCTACGAGCAGTACTTC.

This clonotype was counted many times. In DNA, the CDR3 is TGTGCCAGCGGGGTCCCAGGGAACACTGAAGCTTTCTTT. Translation: CASGVPGNTEAFF. The rearrangement links TRBV6-2 or TRBV6-3 to TRBJ1-1; D gene uncertain. Trimming cost V 8 bases and J 1 base, with 11 bases left between them. Per germline, CDR1 MNHEY and CDR2 SVGEGT. The CDR3 is 13 amino acids.

This clonotype was recorded at least ten times. This chain connects TRBV3-1 to TRBJ2-7; 10 nucleotides agree with TRBD1. There are 16 residues in the CDR3. The trim removed 5 bases at V and 2 bases at J, leaving 9 bases unmatched. Germline CDR1 and CDR2: LGHDT and YNNKEL (reference sequence). This CDR3 reads CASSNLGQGMPYEQYF. The CDR3 nucleotides read TGTGCCAGCAGCAACTTGGGACAGGGGATGCCCTACGAGCAGTACTTC.

This clonotype was recorded many times. The CDR3 sequence is CASSRTGGVDSNQPQHF. The CDR3 nucleotides read TGTGCCAGCAGTCGGACAGGGGGCGTTGATAGCAATCAGCCCCAGCATTTT. This chain connects TRBV28 to TRBJ1-5; TRBD1 aligns across 11 bases. Losses at the gene ends were 5 bases for V and 0 bases for J; bases not matched to a gene: 6. The CDR3 loop spans 17 amino acids. Germline values: CDR1 MDHEN, CDR2 SYDVKM.

This clonotype was seen a few times. This sequence joins TRBV15 and TRBJ2-3; D is unclear. Germline loops: CDR1 LNHNV, CDR2 YYDKDF (reference sequence). This CDR3 comprises 15 residues. With 1 base removed from V and 4 bases from J, the gap between germline ends came to 12 bases. In DNA, the CDR3 is TGTGCCACCAGCAGAGGAGGCAGAGAACCAGATACGCAGTATTTT. The encoded protein is CATSRGGREPDTQYF.

V gene TRBV27 combines with J gene TRBJ1-6; 9 bases fit TRBD1. V trimming: 5 bases; J trimming: 12 bases; junction bases outside the gene matches: 8. The length of the CDR3 is 14 residues. Germline V CDR1 and CDR2: MNHEY, SMNVEV (reference sequence). CDR3 amino acids: CASSPTGGREPLHF. CDR3 sequence (DNA): TGTGCCAGCAGTCCCACAGGGGGCAGGGAACCCCTCCACTTT.

The chain is built from TRBV20-1 and TRBJ2-1; D unresolved. V dropped 3 bases and J dropped 7 bases, with 4 bases sitting between them. The CDR3 runs to 10 residues. Per germline, CDR1 DFQATT and CDR2 SNEGSKA (reference sequence). CDR3: CSASWNEQFF. CDR3 DNA: TGCAGTGCTAGCTGGAATGAGCAGTTCTTC.

This clonotype was seen a handful of times. V usage is TRBV5-8 and J usage is TRBJ1-1; D uncertain. This CDR3 comprises 13 residues. Trimming cost V 10 bases and J 1 base, with 14 bases left between them. Per germline, CDR1 SGHTS and CDR2 YDEGEE. CDR3 nucleotide sequence: TGTGCCGGAAAGAATTTCAGGAACACTGAAGCTTTCTTT. Residues: CAGKNFRNTEAFF.

The chain has TRBV27 and TRBJ2-4; 14 bases align to TRBD2. The germline CDR1 and CDR2 sequences are MNHEY and SMNVEV (reference sequence). Trimming at V came to 6 bases and at J to 8 bases, leaving 12 bases not matched to a gene. This CDR3 has 17 residues. This CDR3 reads CASSPGYGLAGGDIQYF. The CDR3 nucleotides are TGTGCCAGCAGCCCAGGATATGGACTAGCGGGAGGAGACATTCAGTACTTC.

This chain links TRBV6-1 with TRBJ2-7; TRBD1 might be the D (5 bases). This CDR3 spans 17 amino acids. V gave up 6 bases and J gave up 3 bases, with 24 bases separating them. Germline CDR1 is MNHNS and CDR2 is SASEGT. CDR3 region: CASSHGASTPTFYEQYF. The CDR3 DNA follows: TGTGCCAGCAGCCATGGGGCCAGCACCCCTACCTTCTACGAGCAGTACTTC.

This clonotype showed up many times. The chain carries TRBV12-3 or TRBV12-4 and TRBJ2-7, with D unresolved. The CDR3 has 14 residues. The V end was cut by 1 base, the J end by 1 base, with 8 bases between. This chain's CDR3 is CASSLGQESYEQYF. The CDR3 DNA sequence: TGTGCCAGCAGTTTAGGGCAGGAGTCCTACGAGCAGTACTTC.

This clonotype was detected many times. This chain joins TRBV7-8 and TRBJ1-1; 7 bases are shared with TRBD1. From germline, CDR1 is SGHVS and CDR2 FQNEAQ. The CDR3 extends over 17 amino acids. With 4 bases clipped from V and 0 bases from J, the junction kept 11 bases outside the gene matches. The CDR3: CASSSRDSLVMNTEAFF. The CDR3 DNA sequence: TGTGCCAGCAGCTCCCGGGACAGCTTAGTCATGAACACTGAAGCTTTCTTT. The variable domain in full, with the rest retrieved from reference TRBV7-8 and TRBJ1-1, is GAGVSQSPRYKVAKRGQDVALRCDPISGHVSLFWYQQALGQGPEFLTYFQNEAQLDKSGLPSDRFFAERPEGSVSTLKIQRTQQEDSAVYLCASSSRDSLVMNTEAFFGQGTRLTVV.

This clonotype has a count of ten or more. CDR3 in amino acids: CATLTGSVNEQFF. As DNA, the CDR3 is TGTGCCACCCTAACAGGGTCAGTAAATGAGCAGTTCTTC. The chain recombines TRBV2 with TRBJ2-1; perhaps TRBD1 as D (6 bases). The CDR3 runs 13 residues. V gave up 10 bases and J gave up 7 bases, with 17 bases separating them. Germline values: CDR1 SNHLY, CDR2 FYNNEI. The variable domain in full, with the rest retrieved from reference TRBV2 and TRBJ2-1, is EPEVTQTPSHQVTQMGQEVILRCVPISNHLYFYWYRQILGQKVEFLVSFYNNEISEKSEIFDDQFSVERPDGSNFTLKIRSTKLEDSAMYFCATLTGSVNEQFFGPGTRLTVL.

This chain uses TRBV20-1 with TRBJ2-7; 13 bases match TRBD2. The V gene's germline CDR1 is DFQATT and CDR2 SNEGSKA (reference sequence). The trim removed 4 bases at V and 4 bases at J, leaving 4 bases unmatched. The CDR3 totals 14 residues. The CDR3 is CSAKRTSGRYEQYF. The CDR3 coding sequence is TGCAGTGCTAAACGGACTAGCGGGAGATACGAGCAGTACTTC.

A few counts support this clonotype. The chain is built from TRBV18 and TRBJ2-2; the D is unclear. The germline V gene has CDR1 KGHSH and CDR2 LQKENI. There are 15 residues in the CDR3. Deletions cut 6 bases from V and 0 bases from J, with 11 bases between. This CDR3 reads CASSRSGPNTGELFF. The CDR3 nucleotides are TGTGCCAGCTCCCGGTCCGGGCCGAACACCGGGGAGCTGTTTTTT.

This clonotype has a handful of counts. The chain links TRBV6-1 to TRBJ1-2, with D maybe TRBD1 (5 bases). The CDR3 totals 14 residues. Germline CDR1 is MNHNS and CDR2 is SASEGT. Trimming took off 4 bases at V and 2 bases at J, with 11 bases between the two ends. Here the CDR3 reads CASSGGSGNYGYTF. The CDR3, as DNA: TGTGCCAGCAGTGGGGGGTCGGGCAACTATGGCTACACCTTC.

The J gene is TRBJ2-1, the V gene TRBV11-2; TRBD1 is a possible D gene (6 bases). CDR1 is SGHAT, CDR2 FQNNGV, per germline. The ends were cut back, 5 bases at V and 3 bases at J, with 14 bases in the middle. This CDR3 has 15 amino acids. This CDR3 is CASSGTGTLYNEQFF. CDR3 nucleotide sequence: TGTGCCAGCAGCGGAACCGGGACACTCTACAATGAGCAGTTCTTC. The complete variable domain, with remaining parts taken from reference TRBV11-2 and TRBJ2-1, reads EAGVAQSPRYKIIEKRQSVAFWCNPISGHATLYWYQQILGQGPKLLIQFQNNGVVDDSQLPKDRFSAERLKGVDSTLKIQPAKLEDSAVYLCASSGTGTLYNEQFFGPGTRLTVL.

Only a few counts were recorded for this clonotype. V is TRBV29-1 and J is TRBJ2-1; D assignment may be TRBD1 or TRBD2 (5 bases each). This CDR3 comprises 15 residues. Trimming left V 7 bases short and J 0 bases short, with 16 bases between. Looked up from germline, CDR1 is SQVTM and CDR2 is ANQGSEA. The CDR3 nucleotides are TGCAGCGCTGACCGAGGGGAAAGCTCCTACAATGAGCAGTTCTTC. Amino acid sequence: CSADRGESSYNEQFF.

This clonotype has a handful of counts. The genes are TRBV28 and TRBJ1-2; D is uncertain. The CDR3 covers 14 residues. Germline CDR1 reads MDHEN; CDR2 reads SYDVKM. V lost 7 bases and J lost 2, with 14 bases in between. Written as DNA, the CDR3 is TGTGCCAGCACTATCGGACGGGCCAACTATGGCTACACCTTC. This codes for CASTIGRANYGYTF.

This clonotype has a handful of counts. The chain carries TRBV29-1 and TRBJ2-7, with TRBD1 matching over 9 bases. Germline CDR1 reads SQVTM; CDR2 reads ANQGSEA. V lost 7 bases and J lost 5; bases outside the gene matches: 6. This CDR3 is built from 12 residues. The CDR3 region is CSARDREDEQYF. The CDR3 DNA reads as TGCAGCGCCCGGGACAGGGAGGACGAGCAGTACTTC.

This chain joins TRBV5-1 and TRBJ2-7, with 7 bases identical to TRBD2. The CDR3 has 17 residues. The V segment lost 2 bases and the J segment 3 bases; nucleotides outside the gene matches: 14. CDR1 SGHRS and CDR2 YFSETQ come from the germline V gene. CDR3: CASSFEANRDYIYEQYF. The DNA of the CDR3 is TGCGCCAGCAGCTTCGAGGCCAACCGGGACTACATCTACGAGCAGTACTTC.

This chain uses TRBV7-2 with TRBJ2-1, with 8 bases fitting TRBD2. The CDR3 runs to 16 residues. Germline V gives CDR1 SGHTA, CDR2 FQGNSA. V dropped 1 base and J dropped 4; count of bases not matched to a gene: 6. The CDR3 sequence is CASSLVVLAGYNEQFF. DNA of the CDR3: TGTGCCAGCAGCTTAGTGGTGTTAGCGGGATACAATGAGCAGTTCTTC. The full variable domain, in which reference TRBV7-2 and TRBJ2-1 provide the parts outside the CDR3, is GAGVSQSPSNKVTEKGKDVELRCDPISGHTALYWYRQSLGQGLEFLIYFQGNSAPDKSGLPSDRFSAERTGGSVSTLTIQRTQQEDSAVYLCASSLVVLAGYNEQFFGPGTRLTVL.

The chain couples TRBV7-9 to TRBJ1-1; D unresolved. The CDR3 spans 15 residues. Deletions cut 4 bases from V and 3 bases from J, with 15 bases between. Per the germline V gene, CDR1 is SEHNR and CDR2 is FQNEAQ (reference sequence). CDR3 coding DNA: TGTGCCAGCAGCTCACTCGACCGTCGGGACACTGAAGCTTTCTTT. Its protein is CASSSLDRRDTEAFF.